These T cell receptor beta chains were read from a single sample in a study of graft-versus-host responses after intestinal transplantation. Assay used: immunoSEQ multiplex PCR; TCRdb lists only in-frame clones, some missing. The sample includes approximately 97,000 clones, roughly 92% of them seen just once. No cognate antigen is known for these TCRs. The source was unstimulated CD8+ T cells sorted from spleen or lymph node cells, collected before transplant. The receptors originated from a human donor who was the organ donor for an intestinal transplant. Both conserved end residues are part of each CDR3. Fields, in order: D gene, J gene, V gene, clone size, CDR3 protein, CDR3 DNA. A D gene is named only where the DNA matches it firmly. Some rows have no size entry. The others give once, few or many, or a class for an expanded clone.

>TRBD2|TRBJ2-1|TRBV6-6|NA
CASRSGIEQFF
TGTGCCAGCAGAAGCGGGATTGAGCAGTTCTTC
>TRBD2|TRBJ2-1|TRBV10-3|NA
CAIRDPNGTSGSYEQFF
TGTGCCATCAGAGACCCCAACGGGACTAGCGGGAGCTATGAGCAGTTCTTC
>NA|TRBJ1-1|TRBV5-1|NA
CASSFERDTEAFF
TGCGCCAGCAGCTTCGAGAGAGACACTGAAGCTTTCTTT
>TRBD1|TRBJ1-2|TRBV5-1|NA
CASSHPGQGASGYTF
TGCGCCAGCAGCCACCCGGGACAGGGGGCGAGTGGCTACACCTTC
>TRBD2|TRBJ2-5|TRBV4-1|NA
CASSQVAGVGQETQYF
TGCGCCAGCAGCCAAGTGGCGGGAGTGGGGCAAGAGACCCAGTACTTC
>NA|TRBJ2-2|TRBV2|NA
CASSVFRLGAAGELFF
TGTGCCAGCAGTGTTTTTCGCCTAGGCGCCGCCGGGGAGCTGTTTTTT
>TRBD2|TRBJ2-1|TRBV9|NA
CASSTTTSGRYNEQFF
TGTGCCAGCAGCACCACGACTAGCGGGCGATACAATGAGCAGTTCTTC
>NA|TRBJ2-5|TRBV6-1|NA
CASGDYYESQETQYF
TGTGCCAGCGGAGATTACTACGAGTCCCAAGAGACCCAGTACTTC
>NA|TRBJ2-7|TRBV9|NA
CASSELVEDEQYF
TGTGCCAGCAGCGAGTTGGTGGAGGACGAGCAGTACTTC
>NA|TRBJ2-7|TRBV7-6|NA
CASSLVRSTGETYEQYF
TGTGCCAGCAGCTTAGTTAGGTCCACGGGAGAGACCTACGAGCAGTACTTC
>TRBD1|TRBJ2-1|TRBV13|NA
CASSPEAGQGHNEQFF
TGTGCCAGCAGCCCCGAAGCGGGACAGGGACACAATGAGCAGTTCTTC
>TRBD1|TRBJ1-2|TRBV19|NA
CASMYGTDGYTF
TGTGCCAGTATGTATGGGACAGACGGCTACACCTTC
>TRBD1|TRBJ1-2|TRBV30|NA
CAWSIWTGGVYGYTF
TGTGCCTGGAGTATATGGACAGGGGGCGTCTATGGCTACACCTTC
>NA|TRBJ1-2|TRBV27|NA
CASSSSWGLGGYTF
TGTGCCAGCAGTTCCTCGTGGGGGCTAGGGGGCTACACCTTC
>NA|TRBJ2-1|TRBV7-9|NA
CASSLSSGLQFF
TGTGCCAGCAGCTTGAGCAGCGGTCTACAGTTCTTC
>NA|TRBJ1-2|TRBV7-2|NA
CASSLPGDYGYTF
TGTGCCAGCAGCTTACCGGGTGACTATGGCTACACCTTC
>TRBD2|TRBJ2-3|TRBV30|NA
CAGVGLAGEADTQYF
TGTGCCGGGGTGGGACTAGCGGGGGAGGCAGATACGCAGTATTTT
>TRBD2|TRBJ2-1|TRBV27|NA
CASSLLAGGFNEQFF
TGTGCCAGCAGTTTACTAGCGGGGGGGTTTAATGAGCAGTTCTTC
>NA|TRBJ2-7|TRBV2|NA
CASSGAGVFFGYEQYF
TGTGCCAGCAGTGGGGCAGGGGTATTTTTCGGCTACGAGCAGTACTTC
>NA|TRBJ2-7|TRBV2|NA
CASSVRAANYEQYF
TGTGCCAGCAGTGTTCGCGCAGCGAACTACGAGCAGTACTTC
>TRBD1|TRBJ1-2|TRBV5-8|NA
CASSLTGTGGYGYTF
TGTGCCAGCAGCTTAACCGGGACAGGGGGCTATGGCTACACCTTC
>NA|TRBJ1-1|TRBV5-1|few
CASRYRVLNTEAFF
TGCGCCAGCAGGTACAGGGTGCTGAACACTGAAGCTTTCTTT
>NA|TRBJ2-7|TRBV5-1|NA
CASSLGAPYEQYF
TGCGCCAGCAGCTTGGGAGCCCCCTACGAGCAGTACTTC
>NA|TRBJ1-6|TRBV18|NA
CASSRQTDNSPLHF
TGTGCCAGCTCAAGACAGACGGATAATTCACCCCTCCACTTT
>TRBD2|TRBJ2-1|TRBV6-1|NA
CASSEASFISGGDSYNEQFF
TGTGCCAGCAGTGAAGCGTCGTTTATCAGTGGGGGGGACTCCTACAATGAGCAGTTCTTC
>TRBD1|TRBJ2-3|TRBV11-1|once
CASSSGQGGGDTQYF
TGTGCCAGCAGCTCAGGACAGGGAGGTGGAGATACGCAGTATTTT
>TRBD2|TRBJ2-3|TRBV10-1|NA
CASSPSGGDTQYF
TGCGCCAGCAGCCCTAGCGGGGGAGATACGCAGTATTTT